Below are 18 T cell receptor beta chains sequenced from a single sample in a study of CDR3 diversity in severe acne (dated by TCRdb to 2018 to 2020). Receptor libraries were prepared by PCR. The listed sequencing device is Illumina HiSeq 2000. Clones were called with MiXCR by TCRdb after fastp trimmed the public reads at Q25, and only in-frame beta chains were retained. Entries are consolidated by CDR3 protein sequence, retaining the most common genes and DNA. The sample includes approximately 97,000 distinct CDR3 sequences, with about half observed a single time. The ten top clones hold around an eighth of the sample. Sequencing was carried out using blood. These receptors were obtained from a male donor with acne.

The chain is built from TRBV6-4 and TRBJ2-1; 11 bases are a match to TRBD2. There are 17 residues in the CDR3. V lost 3 bases and J lost 7; bases outside the gene matches: 11. The germline V gene has CDR1 MRHNA and CDR2 SNTAGT. The CDR3 DNA follows: TGTGCCAGCAGTGAAGCGCCGGCTAGCGGGAGGCAAAATGAGCAGTTCTTC. It encodes CASSEAPASGRQNEQFF.

The chain carries TRBV6-6 and TRBJ1-4; D is unclear. The CDR3 runs 14 residues. Germline assignment: CDR1 MNHNY and CDR2 SVGAGI (reference sequence). Trimming removed 0 bases from V and 5 bases from J, with 7 bases in between. CDR3 bases: TGTGCCAGCAGTTACTCGGACGGCAATGAAAAACTGTTTTTT. It encodes CASSYSDGNEKLFF.

As for this clonotype: A much larger clone lies one base from this, so it may be a read error. V usage is TRBV2 and J usage is TRBJ2-1, with 9 bases fitting TRBD2. The junction had 22 bases not matched to a gene; V was cut back by 4 bases and J by 12 bases. The germline gives CDR1 SNHLY, CDR2 FYNNEI. This CDR3 has 18 residues. The CDR3 DNA reads TGTGCCAGCAGTGGGAAGTCCCCCCGTCTAGGCGGGAGGGATGGGCAGTTCTTC. Amino acid sequence: CASSGKSPRLGGRDGQFF.

About this clonotype: This sequence may be a read error, since a much larger clone differs from it by one base. This chain connects TRBV7-2 to TRBJ2-1; D ambiguous. The CDR3 extends over 14 amino acids. Germline V gene sequence: CDR1 SGHTA, CDR2 FQGNSA. CDR3 amino acids: CASSFEFRPLEQSF. CDR3 nucleotides: TGTGCCAGCAGCTTCGAATTCCGGCCCCTTGAGCAGTCCTTC. Variable domain in full (rest from reference TRBV7-2 and TRBJ2-1): GAGVSQSPSNKVTEKGKDVELRCDPISGHTALYWYRQSLGQGLEFLIYFQGNSAPDKSGLPSDRFSAERTGGSVSTLTIQRTQQEDSAVYLCASSFEFRPLEQSFGPGTRLTVL.

V and J are TRBV12-3 or TRBV12-4 and TRBJ1-2; D call uncertain. Trimming removed 5 bases at V and 1 base at J, with 11 bases between. This CDR3 region has 14 residues. CDR3 loop: CASSPNYSNYGYTF. For the CDR3, the DNA is TGTGCCAGCAGTCCGAATTACAGTAACTATGGCTACACCTTC.

This clonotype was seen only a few times. DNA for the CDR3: TGTGCCACCAGTGAGTCCGTCGGTCAACAGGTTCCGAGCTCCTATAATTCACCCCTCCACTTT. This encodes CATSESVGQQVPSSYNSPLHF. The chain combines TRBV24-1 with TRBJ1-6, with a possible D match to TRBD1 (5 bases). The CDR3 loop spans 21 amino acids. The V end lost 4 bases, the J end lost 0 bases, and 24 bases lay between the germline ends. The germline V gene encodes CDR1 KGHDR and CDR2 SFDVKD.

The chain employs TRBV27 and TRBJ2-7; either TRBD1 or TRBD2 may supply D (5 bases each). Germline V CDR1 and CDR2: MNHEY, SMNVEV (reference sequence). This CDR3 region has 14 residues. Trimming removed 2 bases from V and 4 bases from J, with 12 bases in between. The CDR3 nucleotides are TGTGCCAGCAGTTTACCGGGACGGCAATACGAGCAGTACTTC. Protein sequence: CASSLPGRQYEQYF.

The V and J genes are TRBV20-1 and TRBJ2-7; unclear D gene. CDR1 and CDR2 (germline): DFQATT, SNEGSKA (reference sequence). The germline V and J ends were trimmed by 6 bases and 4 bases, with 13 bases remaining between them. This CDR3 region has 12 residues. CDR3 nucleotide sequence: TGCAGTGCCCCAAAACCGGCTTACGAGCAGTACTTC. As protein: CSAPKPAYEQYF.

As concerns this clonotype: A junction end diverges from the germline sequence, so it may reflect a read error. This chain links TRBV5-5 with TRBJ2-2, with TRBD1 matching over 9 bases. Germline lookup yields CDR1 SGHKS and CDR2 YYEKEE (reference sequence). The CDR3 sequence is 15 residues long. The CDR3 loop is CASSWGQGNTGELFF. The DNA of the CDR3 is TGCGCCAGCAGCTGGGGACAGGGCAACACCGGGGAGCTGTTTTTT.

This clonotype was seen ten or more times. This rearrangement joins TRBV24-1 to TRBJ2-3, with unresolved D. Germline values: CDR1 KGHDR, CDR2 SFDVKD. The V gene lost 5 bases and the J gene lost 3 bases, with 8 bases spanning the gap. This CDR3 region has 13 residues. Written as DNA, the CDR3 is TGTGCCACCAGTGGTCAGAATACAGATACGCAGTATTTT. Its protein is CATSGQNTDTQYF.

This clonotype was picked up many times. V and J are TRBV25-1 and TRBJ2-2; no clear D. With 3 bases removed from V and 7 bases from J, the gap between germline ends came to 3 bases. Looked up from germline, CDR1 is MGHDK and CDR2 is SYGVNS. The CDR3 consists of 11 residues. The CDR3 nucleotides are TGTGCCAGCAGTGACCACGGGGAGCTGTTTTTT. This translates into CASSDHGELFF.

The chain recombines TRBV4-3 with TRBJ2-2; 10 bases are shared with TRBD2. The length of the CDR3 is 17 residues. From germline, CDR1 is LGHNA and CDR2 YSLEER. Germline trimming cut 0 bases from V and 6 bases from J; bases unmatched to any gene: 7. The CDR3 region has the DNA TGCGCCAGCAGCCAAGATCTGGCTAGCGGGAGTGCCGGGGAGCTGTTTTTT. Its translation: CASSQDLASGSAGELFF.

The chain is built from TRBV25-1 and TRBJ2-1; TRBD2 matches at 8 bases. V was pared by 11 bases and J by 4 bases, with 10 bases of the junction left unmatched. Germline values: CDR1 MGHDK, CDR2 SYGVNS. The CDR3 consists of 14 residues. In DNA form, the CDR3 reads TGTGCCGTCGCGATAGCGGGATCTTACAATGAGCAGTTCTTC. Residues: CAVAIAGSYNEQFF.

The table lists this clonotype with many counts. The genes are TRBV4-2 and TRBJ2-7, with TRBD2 matching over 9 bases. V shed 0 bases, J shed 4 bases, and the junction held 4 bases outside the gene matches. CDR3 length equals 15 residues. Germline V gives CDR1 LGHNA, CDR2 YNFKEQ. The CDR3 loop reads CASSQDLSGSYEQYF. CDR3 coding DNA: TGTGCCAGCAGCCAAGATCTTAGCGGGAGTTACGAGCAGTACTTC.

V is TRBV4-2 and J is TRBJ2-5; 7 bases fit TRBD1. Germline values: CDR1 LGHNA, CDR2 YNFKEQ. V was clipped by 1 base and J by 2 bases; unmatched bases: 4. The CDR3 spans 15 residues. CDR3 region: CASSQVRGSQETQYF. Written as DNA, the CDR3 is TGTGCCAGCAGCCAAGTCAGGGGGAGTCAAGAGACCCAGTACTTC.

This clonotype was counted a few times. The chain has TRBV6-5 and TRBJ2-2; 10 bases align to TRBD2. V lost 7 bases to trimming and J lost 5 bases; unmatched junction nucleotides: 16. CDR1 is MNHEY, CDR2 SVGAGI, per germline. This CDR3 contains 18 residues. As DNA, the CDR3 is TGTGCCAGCAATCCTAGCGGGAGTTTTCCAATGGGTACCGGGGAGCTGTTTTTT. As protein: CASNPSGSFPMGTGELFF.

This chain links TRBV5-1 with TRBJ2-7; D gene unclear. Germline CDR1 reads SGHRS; CDR2 reads YFSETQ. The V gene lost 0 bases and the J gene lost 2 bases, with 9 bases spanning the gap. The CDR3 consists of 14 residues. CDR3 DNA sequence: TGCGCCAGCAGCTTGGGTCAGGCTACCTACGAGCAGTACTTC. The encoded protein is CASSLGQATYEQYF. Complete variable domain (other parts from reference TRBV5-1 and TRBJ2-7): KAGVTQTPRYLIKTRGQQVTLSCSPISGHRSVSWYQQTPGQGLQFLFEYFSETQRNKGNFPGRFSGRQFSNSRSEMNVSTLELGDSALYLCASSLGQATYEQYFGPGTRLTVT.

J is TRBJ1-2 and V is TRBV7-3, with D possibly being TRBD1 (6 bases). CDR3 length equals 15 residues. Germline CDR1 and CDR2: SGHTA and FQGTGA. V gave up 5 bases and J gave up 3 bases, with 16 bases separating them. CDR3 in DNA: TGTGCCAGCAGCATAGGTAGCCCAGGGGACTATGGCTACACCTTC. As protein: CASSIGSPGDYGYTF.